Following are 28 T cell receptor beta chains from one sample sequenced in a study of cytomegalovirus exposure and HLA in healthy donors. The PCR ran on 60 Vbeta and 13 Jbeta primers. The repertoire was sequenced with immunoSEQ multiplex PCR; TCRdb's copy has only in-frame clones and lacks some. The sample has approximately 140,000 clones; 81% are singletons. Sequenced sample: PBMCs. These receptors all stem from a man younger than 35 in good health and CMV-seronegative.

The chain is built from TRBV6-1 and TRBJ2-5; D not certain. There are 12 residues in the CDR3. V lost 5 bases, J lost 2 bases, and 6 bases lay in between. Germline CDR1 and CDR2: MNHNS and SASEGT. Written as DNA, the CDR3 is TGTGCCAGCAGTCCCGAGCAAGAGACCCAGTACTTC. Encoded protein: CASSPEQETQYF.

The genes are TRBV5-8 and TRBJ2-7; a possible D gene is TRBD2 (7 bases). CDR3 length: 16 residues. V shed 0 bases and J shed 3 bases, with 16 bases lying between them. From germline, CDR1 is SGHTS and CDR2 YDEGEE. CDR3 residues: CASSLVGGGANYEQYF. CDR3 DNA: TGTGCCAGCAGCTTGGTGGGAGGGGGTGCGAACTACGAGCAGTACTTC. The whole variable domain, filled in from reference TRBV5-8 and TRBJ2-7, reads EAGVTQSPTHLIKTRGQQATLRCSPISGHTSVYWYQQALGLGLQFLLWYDEGEERNRGNFPPRFSGRQFPNYSSELNVNALELEDSALYLCASSLVGGGANYEQYFGPGTRLTVT.

This chain connects TRBV6-5 to TRBJ1-2, with TRBD1 as a possible D gene (5 bases). The CDR3 length is 14 residues. Germline V CDR1 and CDR2: MNHEY, SVGAGI. V shed 2 bases and J shed 4 bases, with 11 bases lying between them. The CDR3, as DNA: TGTGCCAGCAGTTACGTAGACAGTACCTATGGCTACACCTTC. Its translation: CASSYVDSTYGYTF.

The V gene is TRBV4-3, the J gene TRBJ2-7, with a weak D call TRBD2 (5 bases). V was shortened by 0 bases and J by 2 bases, with 11 bases between the two germline ends. The CDR3 extends over 15 amino acids. Germline V CDR1 and CDR2: LGHNA, YSLEER. CDR3 in DNA: TGCGCCAGCAGCCAAGATGATCGGGGAACCTACGAGCAGTACTTC. Amino acids: CASSQDDRGTYEQYF.

This clone was seen a few times. The chain combines TRBV29-1 with TRBJ2-5; 9 bases fit TRBD1. With 5 bases clipped from V and 3 bases from J, the junction kept 4 bases outside the gene matches. The CDR3 is 13 amino acids. Germline CDR1 is SQVTM and CDR2 is ANQGSEA. The CDR3 spells CSVLGTGKETQYF. The CDR3 region has the DNA TGCAGCGTTCTCGGGACAGGGAAAGAGACCCAGTACTTC.

This chain uses TRBV10-1 with TRBJ2-2; no clear D. This CDR3 region has 18 residues. Germline lookup yields CDR1 WNHNN and CDR2 SYGVQD (reference sequence). Deletions cut 0 bases from V and 6 bases from J, with 20 bases between. CDR3 DNA: TGCGCCAGCAGTGAGTCGATTAGGAGTCCCGAATATGCCGGGGAGCTGTTTTTT. Translated, it gives CASSESIRSPEYAGELFF.

The rearrangement uses TRBV6-1 and TRBJ2-1; maybe TRBD2 (6 bases). Germline CDR1 and CDR2: MNHNS and SASEGT. Trimming took off 5 bases at V and 14 bases at J, with 16 bases between the two ends. The CDR3 consists of 12 residues. In nucleotides, the CDR3 is TGTGCCAGCAGTCCCCCCGGGGGAACCGAGTTCTTC. Amino acids: CASSPPGGTEFF.

The chain recombines TRBV9 with TRBJ2-1, with D uncertain. CDR1 and CDR2 (germline): SGDLS, YYNGEE. CDR3 length: 12 amino acids. The ends were cut back, 0 bases at V and 10 bases at J, with 8 bases in the middle. The CDR3 loop reads CASSVDSGEQFF. The CDR3 nucleotides are TGTGCCAGCAGCGTAGACTCAGGAGAGCAGTTCTTC.

The sample holds a few counts of this clone. V and J are TRBV6-5 and TRBJ2-5; tentative D call: TRBD1 (5 bases). This CDR3 has 13 residues. Germline assignment: CDR1 MNHEY and CDR2 SVGAGI. With 6 bases removed from V and 5 bases from J, the gap between germline ends came to 13 bases. CDR3 bases: TGTGCCAGCAGGTCCAGGGTAGGGGAGACCCAGTACTTC. Translating gives CASRSRVGETQYF.

The CDR3, as DNA: TGTGCCTGGACCCGACAGGGGGGGACTGAAGCTTTCTTT. Translating gives CAWTRQGGTEAFF. This chain links TRBV30 with TRBJ1-1; 9 nucleotides align to TRBD1. Per germline, CDR1 GTSNPN and CDR2 SVGIG (reference sequence). The length of the CDR3 is 13 residues. The V segment lost 4 bases and the J segment 5 bases; nucleotides outside the gene matches: 5.

This clone has more than one count but fewer than ten. The rearrangement uses TRBV25-1 and TRBJ2-6; weak D call: TRBD1 (6 bases). The V gene lost 5 bases and the J gene lost 8 bases, with 16 bases spanning the gap. Germline CDR1 MGHDK, CDR2 SYGVNS. The CDR3 sequence is 15 residues long. The CDR3 protein is CASSRKGTSSNVLTF. The CDR3 DNA sequence: TGTGCCAGCAGTAGAAAAGGGACATCGTCCAACGTCCTGACTTTC. Full variable domain (missing parts from reference TRBV25-1 and TRBJ2-6): EADIYQTPRYLVIGTGKKITLECSQTMGHDKMYWYQQDPGMELHLIHYSYGVNSTEKGDLSSESTVSRIRTEHFPLTLESARPSHTSQYLCASSRKGTSSNVLTFGAGSRLTVL.

The rearrangement uses TRBV7-9 and TRBJ1-1; weak D call: TRBD1 (6 bases). The germline CDR1 and CDR2 sequences are SEHNR and FQNEAQ (reference sequence). The CDR3 is 14 amino acids. V was trimmed by 5 bases and J by 7 bases, leaving 17 bases between them. The CDR3 sequence: CASSESGQINEAFF. The CDR3 bases are TGTGCCAGCAGCGAAAGCGGACAGATCAATGAAGCTTTCTTT. The entire variable domain, with the rest obtained from reference TRBV7-9 and TRBJ1-1, is as follows: DTGVSQNPRHKITKRGQNVTFRCDPISEHNRLYWYRQTLGQGPEFLTYFQNEAQLEKSRLLSDRFSAERPKGSFSTLEIQRTEQGDSAMYLCASSESGQINEAFFGQGTRLTVV.

The genes are TRBV30 and TRBJ2-1, with D tentatively TRBD1 (5 bases). The CDR3 contains 12 residues. Deletions cut 0 bases from V and 9 bases from J, with 9 bases between. In germline, CDR1 is GTSNPN, CDR2 SVGIG (reference sequence). Here the CDR3 reads CAWSVQVGEQFF. As DNA, the CDR3 is TGTGCCTGGAGTGTACAGGTTGGTGAGCAGTTCTTC.

This sequence joins TRBV15 and TRBJ1-5; perhaps TRBD1 as D (6 bases). Germline CDR1 LNHNV, CDR2 YYDKDF (reference sequence). The CDR3 runs to 18 residues. V was trimmed by 0 bases and J by 3 bases, leaving 18 bases between them. The CDR3 DNA follows: TGTGCCACCAGCAGAGATGGGGACATCCGACAGAACAATCAGCCCCAGCATTTT. Translating gives CATSRDGDIRQNNQPQHF.

This sequence joins TRBV20-1 and TRBJ2-1; weak D call: TRBD2 (5 bases). This CDR3 contains 11 residues. Per germline, CDR1 DFQATT and CDR2 SNEGSKA (reference sequence). V lost 5 bases and J lost 8, with 10 bases in between. CDR3 nucleotides: TGCAGTGCTGCCCCCGGGGATGAGCAGTTCTTC. Translation gives CSAAPGDEQFF.

The chain combines TRBV9 with TRBJ2-7; TRBD1 is a possible D gene (6 bases). Germline V CDR1 and CDR2: SGDLS, YYNGEE. The length of the CDR3 is 15 residues. Between the trimmed V and J ends, which lost 2 bases and 0 bases, there was a span of 12 bases. CDR3 residues: CASSVDSSSSYEQYF. The CDR3 nucleotides are TGTGCCAGCAGCGTGGACAGCTCGAGCTCCTACGAGCAGTACTTC.

V usage is TRBV9 and J usage is TRBJ1-1; 8 nucleotides line up with TRBD1. CDR1 SGDLS and CDR2 YYNGEE come from the germline V gene. The CDR3 is 15 amino acids. Unmatched junction bases numbered 6, after V lost 0 bases and J lost 5 bases. The CDR3 nucleotides read TGTGCCAGCAGCGTAGGTGCAGGGGGCTGGACTGAAGCTTTCTTT. Translated: CASSVGAGGWTEAFF.

As DNA, the CDR3 is TGTGCCGCCATGGGGGGACTTCGAAACACCATATATTTT. Translation: CAAMGGLRNTIYF. V and J are TRBV19 and TRBJ1-3; the D gene is possibly TRBD1 (5 bases). Trimming removed 11 bases from V and 5 bases from J, with 16 bases in between. Germline CDR1 reads LNHDA; CDR2 reads SQIVND (reference sequence). The CDR3 spans 13 residues.

V gene TRBV9 combines with J gene TRBJ2-1; 7 nucleotides align to TRBD1. The length of the CDR3 is 14 residues. Trimming cost V 6 bases and J 9 bases; bases outside gene matches: 12. Germline V lookup: CDR1 SGDLS, CDR2 YYNGEE. CDR3 sequence reads: CASTYSDREGEQFF. DNA for the CDR3: TGTGCCAGCACTTACTCCGACAGGGAAGGTGAGCAGTTCTTC.

This rearrangement joins TRBV5-6 to TRBJ1-4; D is undetermined. Germline V gene sequence: CDR1 SGHDT, CDR2 YYEEEE. The CDR3 totals 15 residues. Trimming removed 0 bases from V and 0 bases from J, with 6 bases in between. The CDR3 loop reads CASSLAVATNEKLFF. CDR3 bases: TGTGCCAGCAGCTTGGCCGTTGCAACTAATGAAAAACTGTTTTTT.

The chain joins TRBV28 to TRBJ1-2, with D perhaps TRBD1 (5 bases). Germline V gives CDR1 MDHEN, CDR2 SYDVKM. CDR3 length equals 14 residues. V dropped 7 bases and J dropped 0 bases, with 12 bases sitting between them. The CDR3 protein is CASNPTVANYGYTF. For the CDR3, the DNA is TGTGCCAGCAATCCGACAGTGGCTAACTATGGCTACACCTTC.

The V and J genes are TRBV9 and TRBJ1-1; maybe TRBD1 (6 bases). V lost 6 bases and J 4 bases, leaving 13 bases between the germline ends. This CDR3 region has 13 residues. Germline CDR1 SGDLS, CDR2 YYNGEE. In DNA, the CDR3 is TGTGCCAGCAAGGGGGGAGGGGGCACTGAAGCTTTCTTT. This encodes CASKGGGGTEAFF.

The chain is built from TRBV6-5 and TRBJ2-5; D is undetermined. This CDR3 has 13 residues. The V gene's germline CDR1 is MNHEY and CDR2 SVGAGI. V was trimmed by 8 bases and J by 0 bases, leaving 10 bases between them. CDR3 nucleotide sequence: TGTGCCAGCGGGCAATGGGACCAAGAGACCCAGTACTTC. It encodes CASGQWDQETQYF.

This chain connects TRBV14 to TRBJ1-3; no clear D gene. CDR3 size: 14 residues. The germline V and J ends were trimmed by 4 bases and 2 bases, with 9 bases remaining between them. In germline, CDR1 is SGHDN, CDR2 FVKESK. The DNA for the CDR3 is TGTGCCAGCAGCCCTCTCTTCCCTGGAAACACCATATATTTT. This gives the protein CASSPLFPGNTIYF.

The V gene is TRBV7-9, the J gene TRBJ2-3, with a possible D match to TRBD2 (6 bases). Germline loops: CDR1 SEHNR, CDR2 FQNEAQ (reference sequence). The CDR3 contains 16 residues. Trimming left V 5 bases short and J 3 bases short, with 18 bases between. The CDR3: CASSPRRGGETDTQYF. DNA for the CDR3: TGTGCCAGCAGCCCCCGAAGGGGCGGGGAGACAGATACGCAGTATTTT.

V gene TRBV28 combines with J gene TRBJ2-7; the D gene is possibly TRBD1 (6 bases). CDR1 and CDR2 from the germline V gene are MDHEN and SYDVKM. V dropped 5 bases and J dropped 3 bases, with 14 bases sitting between them. CDR3 length equals 14 residues. CDR3 loop: CASSLGQTFYEQYF. For the CDR3, the DNA is TGTGCCAGCAGTCTCGGACAGACTTTCTACGAGCAGTACTTC.

The chain employs TRBV19 and TRBJ1-5; maybe TRBD1 (6 bases). The CDR3 is 15 residues long. The germline V and J ends were trimmed by 6 bases and 0 bases, with 12 bases remaining between them. The germline CDR1 and CDR2 sequences are LNHDA and SQIVND (reference sequence). DNA for the CDR3: TGTGCCAGTAGGTCGGGGGGCCCTAGCAATCAGCCCCAGCATTTT. As protein: CASRSGGPSNQPQHF.

V gene TRBV7-9 combines with J gene TRBJ2-5; a possible D gene is TRBD2 (6 bases). V was shortened by 5 bases and J by 4 bases, with 14 bases between the two germline ends. Looked up from germline, CDR1 is SEHNR and CDR2 is FQNEAQ (reference sequence). The CDR3 contains 14 residues. The CDR3 nucleotides are TGTGCCAGCAGCACGGGGGTGGGAGGAGAGACCCAGTACTTC. It encodes CASSTGVGGETQYF. Full variable domain (rest looked up from reference TRBV7-9 and TRBJ2-5): DTGVSQNPRHKITKRGQNVTFRCDPISEHNRLYWYRQTLGQGPEFLTYFQNEAQLEKSRLLSDRFSAERPKGSFSTLEIQRTEQGDSAMYLCASSTGVGGETQYFGPGTRLLVL.